This T cell receptor beta chain emerged from a study of shared clonotypes between healthy human individuals. Data came from immunoSEQ multiplex PCR; TCRdb stores just in-frame clones and leaves some out. The sample lists around 700,000 clones, about 90% occurring once. This clone was found once. Antigen: not known. Per the germline V gene, CDR1 is MNHEY and CDR2 is SMNVEV (reference sequence). The CDR3 is 16 residues long. V lost 3 bases to trimming and J lost 8 bases, with 20 bases between them. The study's findings and limits: Against clonotypes common to all four donors, non-shared ones had lower generation probabilities.

CD45RO-negative cells were positively selected for CCR7, leaving out terminally differentiated effector memory CD45RA+ cells. Specimen: naive CD8+ T cells sorted from blood. This TCR derives from a man aged 25-45 years in good health. The V call is TRBV27, the J call TRBJ2-1; possibly TRBD2 for D (6 bases). The DNA of the CDR3 is TGTGCCAGCAGTTTCTTTCGGGGGACGGCGTCAGATGAGCAGTTCTTC. Amino acid sequence: CASSFFRGTASDEQFF.